The next 19 T cell receptor beta chains were all read from a single sample in a study of response to subunit inactivated influenza vaccine. TCRdb called the RT-PCR reads again in MiXCR, with one record for every CDR3 protein. The sample has around 750,000 distinct CDR3 sequences; 21% are singletons. Source: PBMCs from blood, taken about 5 days after vaccination. These TCRs come from a man aged 45-60 years who received an inactivated influenza vaccine.

A few counts support this clonotype. The chain carries TRBV29-1 and TRBJ1-5; D unresolved. V was clipped by 4 bases and J by 3 bases, with 10 bases between them. Germline loops: CDR1 SQVTM, CDR2 ANQGSEA. The CDR3 has 13 amino acids. CDR3 residues: CSVGEGFNQPQHF. CDR3 DNA: TGCAGCGTTGGGGAGGGATTCAATCAGCCCCAGCATTTT.

This clonotype was seen only a few times. The genes are TRBV11-2 and TRBJ2-1; TRBD1 might be the D (5 bases). The CDR3 has 13 residues. Trimming took 5 bases from V and 6 from J, leaving 11 bases between them. Germline-derived CDR1 and CDR2 are SGHAT and FQNNGV. The CDR3 nucleotides are TGTGCCAGCAGCACGACAGTAACCAATGAGCAGTTCTTC. Translated, it gives CASSTTVTNEQFF.

This clonotype showed up just a few times. The J gene is TRBJ2-7, the V gene TRBV28; possibly TRBD1 for D (6 bases). Trimming stripped 6 bases from V and 2 bases from J, with 11 bases between. Germline V CDR1 and CDR2: MDHEN, SYDVKM. This CDR3 comprises 13 residues. This chain's CDR3 is CASRTTGTYEQYF. CDR3 DNA sequence: TGTGCCAGCAGAACTACAGGGACCTACGAGCAGTACTTC. The full variable domain, with the rest looked up from reference TRBV28 and TRBJ2-7, is DVKVTQSSRYLVKRTGEKVFLECVQDMDHENMFWYRQDPGLGLRLIYFSYDVKMKEKGDIPEGYSVSREKKERFSLILESASTNQTSMYLCASRTTGTYEQYFGPGTRLTVT.

This clonotype was seen only a few times. The chain uses TRBV7-2 and TRBJ2-7, with 8 bases lining up with TRBD1. Germline values: CDR1 SGHTA, CDR2 FQGNSA. The CDR3 is made up of 14 amino acids. The V gene end was trimmed by 3 bases and the J gene end by 2 bases; junction bases not matched to a gene: 3. CDR3 protein: CASSFADRAYEQYF. For the CDR3, the DNA is TGTGCCAGCAGCTTCGCGGACAGGGCCTACGAGCAGTACTTC.

This clonotype was recorded many times. This chain joins TRBV4-1 and TRBJ2-2; 9 bases match TRBD2. The CDR3 consists of 16 residues. Trimming at V came to 3 bases and at J to 4 bases, leaving 6 bases not matched to a gene. Germline CDR1 is MGHRA and CDR2 is YSYEKL. CDR3 nucleotide sequence: TGCGCCAGCAGCCACGTAGCGGGGGACCCCACCGGGGAGCTGTTTTTT. Protein product: CASSHVAGDPTGELFF.

V is TRBV28 and J is TRBJ2-1, with 11 bases that match TRBD2. Germline CDR1 reads MDHEN; CDR2 reads SYDVKM. The CDR3 consists of 17 residues. V shed 2 bases, J shed 8 bases, and the junction held 11 bases outside the gene matches. The CDR3 sequence: CASSLDIAGGPSHEQFF. The CDR3 bases are TGTGCCAGCAGTTTAGACATAGCGGGAGGGCCTTCTCATGAGCAGTTCTTC.

J is TRBJ1-6 and V is TRBV5-1, with D possibly being TRBD1 (6 bases). This CDR3 has 15 amino acids. Per the germline V gene, CDR1 is SGHRS and CDR2 is YFSETQ. Trimming removed 3 bases at V and 8 bases at J, with 15 bases between. The CDR3 region has the DNA TGCGCCAGCAGCTGGTCCGGGACAACGGATTCACCCCTCCACTTT. Amino acid sequence: CASSWSGTTDSPLHF.

This chain links TRBV9 with TRBJ1-2, with 9 bases fitting TRBD1. Germline V gene data show CDR1 as SGDLS and CDR2 as YYNGEE. This CDR3 is built from 15 residues. V dropped 2 bases and J dropped 8; count of bases not matched to a gene: 10. The CDR3 DNA reads TGTGCCAGCAGCGTCGGACAGGGGACAACCTTCGGCTACACCTTC. Its translation: CASSVGQGTTFGYTF.

This chain links TRBV5-6 with TRBJ2-3, with D unclear. Germline lookup yields CDR1 SGHDT and CDR2 YYEEEE. V was shortened by 0 bases and J by 5 bases, with 10 bases between the two germline ends. The length of the CDR3 is 14 residues. The CDR3 sequence: CASSLAHPRDTQYF. CDR3 nucleotide sequence: TGTGCCAGCAGCTTGGCCCACCCCCGAGATACGCAGTATTTT.

V and J are TRBV11-2 and TRBJ2-7; 10 nucleotides align to TRBD1. Per germline, CDR1 SGHAT and CDR2 FQNNGV. V gave up 1 base and J gave up 2 bases; unmatched junction bases: 11. CDR3 length equals 18 residues. The CDR3 is CASSLVWGWDRGAYEQYF. The CDR3 DNA sequence: TGTGCCAGCAGCTTAGTTTGGGGGTGGGACAGGGGCGCCTACGAGCAGTACTTC.

The genes are TRBV29-1 and TRBJ2-5, with TRBD1 as a possible D gene (6 bases). The CDR3 is made up of 16 amino acids. Germline V gives CDR1 SQVTM, CDR2 ANQGSEA. Trimming left V 4 bases short and J 2 bases short, with 20 bases between. CDR3 loop: CSVVGLKGGRQETQYF. For the CDR3, the DNA is TGCAGCGTTGTGGGATTGAAAGGGGGTAGACAAGAGACCCAGTACTTC.

This chain links TRBV29-1 with TRBJ2-2; 15 bases agree with TRBD2. This CDR3 comprises 18 residues. V shed 3 bases, J shed 0 bases, and the junction held 5 bases outside the gene matches. Germline CDR1 and CDR2: SQVTM and ANQGSEA. CDR3 sequence: CSVEGLAGGLSNTGELFF. CDR3 DNA: TGCAGCGTTGAGGGACTAGCGGGGGGACTTTCGAACACCGGGGAGCTGTTTTTT.

This CDR3 reads CASSLSLAGGGTGELFF. In DNA, the CDR3 is TGTGCCAGCAGTTTATCACTAGCGGGGGGAGGCACCGGGGAGCTGTTTTTT. This chain joins TRBV12-3 or TRBV12-4 and TRBJ2-2; TRBD2 agrees at 12 bases. The length of the CDR3 is 17 residues. Trimming cost V 2 bases and J 4 bases; bases outside gene matches: 5.

The V gene is TRBV20-1, the J gene TRBJ2-6; the D gene is possibly TRBD1 (6 bases). CDR3 size: 12 residues. Trimming removed 5 bases from V and 4 bases from J, with 6 bases in between. Looked up from germline, CDR1 is DFQATT and CDR2 is SNEGSKA (reference sequence). The CDR3 DNA sequence: TGCAGTGCTCAGGGGGGGGCCAACGTCCTGACTTTC. It yields the protein CSAQGGANVLTF.

This chain joins TRBV7-3 and TRBJ1-1; the D is unclear. V lost 5 bases and J lost 0, with 7 bases in between. Germline lookup yields CDR1 SGHTA and CDR2 FQGTGA. There are 13 residues in the CDR3. CDR3 residues: CASSPHMNTEAFF. In DNA, the CDR3 is TGTGCCAGCAGCCCCCACATGAACACTGAAGCTTTCTTT.

The chain joins TRBV27 to TRBJ2-5, with a possible D match to TRBD2 (6 bases). There are 14 residues in the CDR3. V was cut by 2 bases and J by 4 bases, with 11 bases left in between. Looked up from germline, CDR1 is MNHEY and CDR2 is SMNVEV (reference sequence). The CDR3 region is CASSLGGNRETQYF. The CDR3 DNA sequence: TGTGCCAGCAGTTTAGGAGGGAATAGAGAGACCCAGTACTTC.

The gene calls are TRBV7-2 and TRBJ2-1; 7 nucleotides line up with TRBD2. The V and J ends lost 1 base and 4 bases, in that order; junction bases with no gene match: 7. Germline V gene sequence: CDR1 SGHTA, CDR2 FQGNSA. The CDR3 runs to 16 residues. In nucleotides, the CDR3 is TGTGCCAGCAGCTTAGGCGGCGGGGGACCTTACAATGAGCAGTTCTTC. This encodes CASSLGGGGPYNEQFF.

This clonotype was detected only a few times. This rearrangement joins TRBV20-1 to TRBJ2-7; TRBD1 agrees at 7 bases. The length of the CDR3 is 13 residues. The V gene's germline CDR1 is DFQATT and CDR2 SNEGSKA (reference sequence). V lost 0 bases to trimming and J lost 2 bases; unmatched junction nucleotides: 1. The CDR3 protein is CSARDGTAYEQYF. In DNA form, the CDR3 reads TGCAGTGCTAGAGATGGGACAGCCTACGAGCAGTACTTC.

This clonotype was found a few times. The rearrangement joins TRBV4-1 to TRBJ2-1; D is ambiguous. Trimming took off 2 bases at V and 0 bases at J, with 2 bases between the two ends. Looked up from germline, CDR1 is MGHRA and CDR2 is YSYEKL. This CDR3 spans 13 amino acids. CDR3 coding DNA: TGCGCCAGCAGCCAACGCTCCTACAATGAGCAGTTCTTC. Amino acid sequence: CASSQRSYNEQFF.